This T cell receptor (beta chain) was identified during a study of control samples from healthy donors and cancer patients. The repertoire was sequenced with immunoSEQ multiplex PCR; TCRdb's copy has only in-frame clones and lacks some. The data hold about 120,000 clones, with 90% to 95% observed a single time. V was shortened by 2 bases and J by 6 bases, with 12 bases between the two germline ends. CDR3 length: 14 amino acids. Germline CDR1 reads MGHRA; CDR2 reads YSYEKL. The specimen was PBMCs. The receptor was isolated from a man aged 50 or older with head and neck cancer. The V gene is TRBV4-1, the J gene TRBJ2-3; no firm D call. The CDR3 nucleotides are TGCGCCAGCAGCCAAATAATGCTAGGTGATACGCAGTATTTT. Amino acid sequence: CASSQIMLGDTQYF.